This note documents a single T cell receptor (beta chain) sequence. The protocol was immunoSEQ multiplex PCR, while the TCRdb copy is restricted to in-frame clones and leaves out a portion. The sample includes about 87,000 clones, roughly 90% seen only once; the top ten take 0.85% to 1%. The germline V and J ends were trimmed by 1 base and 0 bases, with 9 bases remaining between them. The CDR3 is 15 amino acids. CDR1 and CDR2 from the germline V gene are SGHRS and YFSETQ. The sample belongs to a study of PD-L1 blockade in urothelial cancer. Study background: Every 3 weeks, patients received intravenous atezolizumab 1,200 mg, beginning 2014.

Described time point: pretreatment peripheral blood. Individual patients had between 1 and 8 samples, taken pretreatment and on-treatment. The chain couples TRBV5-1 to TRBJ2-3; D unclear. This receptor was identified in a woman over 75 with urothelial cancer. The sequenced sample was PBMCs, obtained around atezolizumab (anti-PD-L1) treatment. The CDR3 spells CASSLNYPSTDTQYF. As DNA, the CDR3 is TGCGCCAGCAGCTTGAACTACCCAAGCACAGATACGCAGTATTTT.